The present T cell receptor beta chain was sequenced within a study of chemoradiotherapy in HPV16-positive cancers. About the research overall: Candidate HPV-specific clones and shared TCR motifs came from a couple of HPV16-positive patients.

In the case of this clone: Its antigen is unidentified.

General observations from the study: Only a couple of HPV16-positive patients supplied the functional HPV-specificity definition.

This CDR3 region has 14 residues. Trimming removed 7 bases at V and 0 bases at J, with 12 bases between. Germline lookup yields CDR1 MNHEY and CDR2 SMNVEV (reference sequence). Clones were sequenced by immunoSEQ multiplex PCR, and TCRdb holds only the in-frame ones, with some missing. Among some 14,000 clones listed, under 85% were seen once. This specimen was acquired from a patient who underwent chemoradiotherapy. The sequence came from a human donor with HPV-associated anogenital cancer. The V and J genes are TRBV27 and TRBJ1-1; a possible D gene is TRBD1 (5 bases). CDR3 amino acids: CASTKTALNTEAFF. The CDR3 DNA reads TGTGCCAGCACCAAGACAGCTCTGAACACTGAAGCTTTCTTT.